This TCR beta chain was obtained from a study of cytomegalovirus exposure and HLA in healthy donors. Trimming removed 4 bases from V and 2 bases from J, with 18 bases in between. Per germline, CDR1 SGDLS and CDR2 YYNGEE. The CDR3 is made up of 17 amino acids. PCR was performed using 60 Vbeta and 13 Jbeta primers. Sequenced by immunoSEQ multiplex PCR; TCRdb stores in-frame clones only, minus some. The sample lists 180,000 or so clones, 82% occurring once. The chain carries TRBV9 and TRBJ2-2; a weak D match, TRBD1 (7 bases). The clonotype originates from a woman between 50 and 59 years old in good health and CMV-seropositive. Input material: PBMCs. In DNA form, the CDR3 reads TGTGCCAGCAGCCCGCGGGACAGTCGCTATAACACCGGGGAGCTGTTTTTT. This sequence encodes CASSPRDSRYNTGELFF. The full variable domain, in which reference TRBV9 and TRBJ2-2 provide the parts outside the CDR3, is DSGVTQTPKHLITATGQRVTLRCSPRSGDLSVYWYQQSLDQGLQFLIQYYNGEERAKGNILERFSAQQFPDLHSELNLSSLELGDSALYFCASSPRDSRYNTGELFFGEGSRLTVL.